This is a list of T cell receptor beta chains from one sample in a study of T cells after yellow fever vaccination. Using its own MiXCR run on the 5' RACE reads, TCRdb lists one record per CDR3 protein. The sample holds hundreds of thousands of distinct CDR3 sequences, around an eighth seen once. Specimen: PBMCs, collected on the day of the yellow fever booster vaccination. The receptors were sampled from a man aged 25-40 years who received the YFV17D yellow fever vaccine. CDR3s include the opening cysteine and the closing phenylalanine or tryptophan. The D gene is left open where the match is weak. Only some rows state a clone size, as once, few, many or a class for expanded clones.

many,TRBV29-1,NA,TRBJ2-2,CSVEGLGTGELFF,TGCAGCGTTGAAGGCCTAGGGACCGGGGAGCTGTTTTTT
many,TRBV4-3,NA,TRBJ2-6,CASSRGRLGSTNVLTF,TGCGCCAGCAGCCGGGGGCGCCTGGGGAGTACGAACGTCCTGACTTTC
few,TRBV6-1,NA,TRBJ2-7,CASSHKGRFFDEQYF,TGTGCCAGCAGTCATAAGGGACGGTTTTTCGACGAGCAGTACTTC
NA,TRBV20-1,NA,TRBJ2-5,CSAITDIGLGETQYF,TGCAGTGCTATAACGGATATCGGACTCGGAGAGACCCAGTACTTC
NA,TRBV6-5,NA,TRBJ1-6,CASMPLVSRLAPLHF,TGTGCCAGCATGCCGTTGGTTTCCCGCCTTGCACCCCTCCACTTT
NA,TRBV20-1,NA,TRBJ2-1,CSARAGINEQFF,TGCAGTGCTAGAGCGGGGATCAATGAGCAGTTCTTC
few,TRBV3-1,NA,TRBJ1-5,CASSQDVGRNQPQHF,TGTGCCAGCAGCCAAGATGTGGGCAGAAATCAGCCCCAGCATTTT
NA,TRBV27,NA,TRBJ1-1,CASSYRRDRYTEAFF,TGTGCCAGCAGTTACCGAAGGGATAGGTACACTGAAGCTTTCTTT
NA,TRBV6-6,NA,TRBJ2-7,CASSYSLTYEQYF,TGTGCCAGCAGTTACTCGCTGACTTACGAGCAGTACTTC
NA,TRBV29-1,TRBD2,TRBJ2-1,CSVNKREVYNEQFF,TGCAGCGTCAACAAGCGGGAGGTGTACAATGAGCAGTTCTTC
NA,TRBV29-1,TRBD2,TRBJ2-2,CSVDGSSGSITGELFF,TGCAGCGTCGACGGGTCTAGCGGGAGTATCACCGGGGAGCTGTTTTTT
few,TRBV7-2,NA,TRBJ2-3,CASSLVGHRGGDTQYF,TGTGCCAGCAGCTTAGTTGGGCACAGGGGGGGAGATACGCAGTATTTT